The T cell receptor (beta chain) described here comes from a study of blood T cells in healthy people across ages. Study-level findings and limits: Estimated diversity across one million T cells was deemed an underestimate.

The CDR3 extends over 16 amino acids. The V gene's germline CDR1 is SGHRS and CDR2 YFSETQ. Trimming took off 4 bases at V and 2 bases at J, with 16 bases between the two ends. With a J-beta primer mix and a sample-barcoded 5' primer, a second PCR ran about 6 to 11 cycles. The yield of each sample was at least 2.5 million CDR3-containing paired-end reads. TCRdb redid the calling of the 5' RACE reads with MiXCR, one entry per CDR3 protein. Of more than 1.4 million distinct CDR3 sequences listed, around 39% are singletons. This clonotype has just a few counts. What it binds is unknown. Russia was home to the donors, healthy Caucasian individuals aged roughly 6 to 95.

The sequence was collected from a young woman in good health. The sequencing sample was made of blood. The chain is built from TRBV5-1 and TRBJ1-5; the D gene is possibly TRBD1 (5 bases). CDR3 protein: CASSPDSLQGNQPQHF. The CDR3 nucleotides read TGCGCCAGCAGCCCTGACAGCCTACAGGGCAATCAGCCCCAGCATTTT.